This T cell receptor beta chain comes out of a study of blood T cell repertoires in COVID-19. Study in general: COVID-19 samples from acute and convalescent phases originated in the United States, Italy and Spain. Sample material is recorded as cDNA or gDNA derived from T cells, B-cell-depleted T cells, or PBMCs.

This clone is a singleton in its sample. CDR1 is PRHDT, CDR2 FYEKMQ, per germline (reference sequence). Trimming shortened V by 3 bases and J by 6 bases, and 12 bases separated the two germline ends. The CDR3 length is 13 residues. In the original processing: The authors estimated nucleated cell counts from reference gene primer amplification. This table comes from immunoSEQ multiplex PCR, and its TCRdb copy is limited to in-frame clones, with some not included. V, J and clone size were drawn from that table, and D and trimming were deduced from the DNA. This sample has 72,000 or so clones; roughly 77% occur once, and the top ten carry around a tenth.

Sequencing input: peripheral blood. The receptor comes from a human donor in a cohort sampled during active COVID-19. The rearrangement links TRBV13 to TRBJ2-7; weak D call: TRBD2 (6 bases). CDR3 region: CASSLTSTPEQYF. Here the CDR3 DNA reads TGTGCCAGCAGCTTGACTAGTACCCCCGAGCAGTACTTC.